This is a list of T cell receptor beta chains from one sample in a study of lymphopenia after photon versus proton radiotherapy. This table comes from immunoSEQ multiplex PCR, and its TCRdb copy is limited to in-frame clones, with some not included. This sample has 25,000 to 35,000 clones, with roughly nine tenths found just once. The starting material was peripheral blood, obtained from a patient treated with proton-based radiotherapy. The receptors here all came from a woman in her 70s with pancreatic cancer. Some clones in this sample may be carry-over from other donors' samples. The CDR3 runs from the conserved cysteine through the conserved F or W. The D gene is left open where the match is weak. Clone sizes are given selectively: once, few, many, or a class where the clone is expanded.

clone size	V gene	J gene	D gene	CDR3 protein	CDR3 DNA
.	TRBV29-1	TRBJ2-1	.	CSVDHKRSYNEQFF	TGCAGCGTTGATCATAAGCGGAGTTACAATGAGCAGTTCTTC
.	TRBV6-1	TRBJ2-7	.	CASTSVRGAYEQYF	TGTGCCAGCACCTCGGTACGGGGAGCCTACGAGCAGTACTTC
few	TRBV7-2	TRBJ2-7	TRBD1	CASSLAGGVYEQYF	TGTGCCAGCAGCTTGGCAGGGGGTGTTTACGAGCAGTACTTC
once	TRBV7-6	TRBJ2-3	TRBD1	CASRTGLTDTQYF	TGTGCCAGCAGGACAGGGCTCACAGATACGCAGTATTTT
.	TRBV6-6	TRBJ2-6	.	CASNGVATSGANVLTF	TGTGCCAGCAACGGGGTCGCCACCTCTGGGGCCAACGTCCTGACTTTC
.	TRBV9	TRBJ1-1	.	CASSVVRGGNTEAFF	TGTGCCAGCAGCGTAGTTCGGGGCGGGAACACTGAAGCTTTCTTT
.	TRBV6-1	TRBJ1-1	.	CASSAIQGMNTEAFF	TGTGCCAGCAGTGCCATACAGGGTATGAACACTGAAGCTTTCTTT
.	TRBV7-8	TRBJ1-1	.	CASSLARTPNTEAFF	TGTGCCAGCAGCTTAGCGAGGACACCGAACACTGAAGCTTTCTTT
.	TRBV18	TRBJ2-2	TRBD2	CASSPREGRTGELFF	TGTGCCAGCTCACCACGGGAGGGCCGCACCGGGGAGCTGTTTTTT
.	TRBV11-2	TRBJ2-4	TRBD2	CASSLVSSGSGGIQYF	TGTGCCAGCAGCTTAGTGTCTAGCGGGAGTGGAGGCATTCAGTACTTC
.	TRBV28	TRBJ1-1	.	CASSLGANTEAFF	TGTGCCAGCAGTTTAGGAGCGAACACTGAAGCTTTCTTT
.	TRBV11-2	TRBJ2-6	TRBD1	CASSLTLLQGFSGANVLTF	TGTGCCAGCAGCTTAACACTATTACAGGGGTTCTCTGGGGCCAACGTCCTGACTTTC